The 30 T cell receptor beta chains reported below all come from one sample, sequenced in a study of Graves' ophthalmopathy and Graves' hyperthyroidism. TCR beta CDR3 regions were amplified from RNA transcripts. The authors performed first-round RT-PCR with HTBI primers and then a second-round multiplex PCR. MiXCR, applied by TCRdb to the multiplex PCR reads, yields one record per CDR3 protein. There are about 370,000 distinct CDR3 sequences in the sample; approximately 17% occur only once, and 2.4% lies in the top ten. Sample: peripheral blood. These receptors came from an adult woman with stable Graves' hyperthyroidism.

This clonotype was found many times. The V call is TRBV6-2 or TRBV6-3, the J call TRBJ2-6; the D is unclear. Germline V CDR1 and CDR2: MNHEY, SVGEGT. The CDR3 totals 13 residues. The V end was cut by 8 bases, the J end by 0 bases, with 5 bases between. The CDR3: CASLRSGANVLTF. DNA of the CDR3: TGTGCCAGCCTCCGCTCTGGGGCCAACGTCCTGACTTTC.

This chain connects TRBV7-2 to TRBJ2-5; TRBD1 is a possible D gene (5 bases). The V and J ends lost 5 bases and 5 bases respectively, with 15 bases between them. Germline CDR1 and CDR2: SGHTA and FQGNSA. The CDR3 runs to 14 residues. CDR3 amino acids: CASSNPTVRETQYF. For the CDR3, the DNA is TGTGCCAGCAGCAACCCGACAGTGAGGGAGACCCAGTACTTC.

This clonotype was observed many times. The DNA of the CDR3 is TGCAGTGCTATCTTCGGCGGGAGTTTCGAGACCCAGTACTTC. Its protein is CSAIFGGSFETQYF. The J gene is TRBJ2-5, the V gene TRBV20-1; 7 bases are shared with TRBD2. In germline, CDR1 is DFQATT, CDR2 SNEGSKA (reference sequence). The V and J ends lost 4 bases and 5 bases, in that order; junction bases with no gene match: 10. This CDR3 contains 14 residues.

The table lists this clonotype with many counts. The V gene is TRBV7-2, the J gene TRBJ2-7; the D is unclear. V gave up 0 bases and J gave up 6 bases, with 15 bases separating them. The CDR3 is 15 amino acids. CDR1 and CDR2 (germline): SGHTA, FQGNSA. In DNA, the CDR3 is TGTGCCAGCAGCTTAGCGGACCACCGGGTGGGCGAGCAGTACTTC. This translates into CASSLADHRVGEQYF.

This clonotype came up many times. This rearrangement joins TRBV2 to TRBJ2-7, with 7 nucleotides matching TRBD1. Germline loops: CDR1 SNHLY, CDR2 FYNNEI. This CDR3 has 16 residues. Trimming cost V 4 bases and J 4 bases; bases outside gene matches: 13. This CDR3 reads CASSALRDSALYEQYF. The CDR3 nucleotides read TGTGCCAGCAGTGCCCTCCGGGACAGTGCATTATACGAGCAGTACTTC.

On this clonotype itself: This may be a read error, as it is one base from a much larger clone. V and J are TRBV28 and TRBJ2-7; TRBD2 is a possible D gene (5 bases). Trimming left V 3 bases short and J 4 bases short, with 13 bases between. The CDR3 runs to 14 residues. CDR1 is MDHEN, CDR2 SYDVKM, per germline. CDR3 sequence (DNA): TGTGCCAGCAGTTTGTTTGTATCGGGATACGAGCAGTACTTC. Its protein product is CASSLFVSGYEQYF.

This clonotype was recorded at least ten times. This chain connects TRBV28 to TRBJ2-7, with D possibly matching TRBD1 (6 bases). With 5 bases removed from V and 3 bases from J, the gap between germline ends came to 14 bases. There are 14 residues in the CDR3. Germline CDR1 reads MDHEN; CDR2 reads SYDVKM. The CDR3: CASSVRDTLYEQYF. The CDR3, as DNA: TGTGCCAGCAGTGTCAGGGACACCCTCTACGAGCAGTACTTC. Drawing the rest from reference TRBV28 and TRBJ2-7, the complete variable domain is DVKVTQSSRYLVKRTGEKVFLECVQDMDHENMFWYRQDPGLGLRLIYFSYDVKMKEKGDIPEGYSVSREKKERFSLILESASTNQTSMYLCASSVRDTLYEQYFGPGTRLTVT.

This clonotype was recorded at least ten times. This chain joins TRBV5-1 and TRBJ2-7; no clear D. The germline V gene encodes CDR1 SGHRS and CDR2 YFSETQ. The CDR3 length is 14 residues. V shed 4 bases and J shed 2 bases, with 13 bases lying between them. CDR3 protein: CASSLRADAYEQYF. For the CDR3, the DNA is TGCGCCAGCAGCCTTCGGGCGGACGCCTACGAGCAGTACTTC. Drawing the rest from reference TRBV5-1 and TRBJ2-7, the complete variable domain is KAGVTQTPRYLIKTRGQQVTLSCSPISGHRSVSWYQQTPGQGLQFLFEYFSETQRNKGNFPGRFSGRQFSNSRSEMNVSTLELGDSALYLCASSLRADAYEQYFGPGTRLTVT.

This clonotype appeared many times. The chain has TRBV29-1 and TRBJ2-7; TRBD2 matches 12 bases. V trimming: 1 base; J trimming: 3 bases; junction bases outside the gene matches: 4. Germline CDR1 and CDR2: SQVTM and ANQGSEA. The CDR3 length is 15 residues. The DNA for the CDR3 is TGCAGCGTTGAAGGGACTAGCGGGACCCTCTACGAGCAGTACTTC. Protein sequence: CSVEGTSGTLYEQYF.

To note about this clonotype: A read error may produce the germline difference seen at one junction end. The genes are TRBV11-2 and TRBJ2-7; tentative D call: TRBD2 (6 bases). This CDR3 is built from 16 residues. CDR1 is SGHAT and CDR2 is FQNNGV in the germline V gene. The CDR3 DNA follows: TGTGCCAGCAGTTTAGGAGTAGGACTACAGACCTACGAGCAGTACTTC. This gives the protein CASSLGVGLQTYEQYF. The full variable domain, completed using reference TRBV11-2 and TRBJ2-7, is EAGVAQSPRYKIIEKRQSVAFWCNPISGHATLYWYQQILGQGPKLLIQFQNNGVVDDSQLPKDRFSAERLKGVDSTLKIQPAKLEDSAVYLCASSLGVGLQTYEQYFGPGTRLTVT.

This clonotype has a count of ten or more. This chain uses TRBV12-3 or TRBV12-4 with TRBJ1-5; 8 nucleotides line up with TRBD1. Unmatched junction bases numbered 7, after V lost 5 bases and J lost 7 bases. The CDR3 covers 14 residues. CDR3 in amino acids: CASSKDRVDQPQHF. As DNA, the CDR3 is TGTGCCAGCAGTAAGGACAGGGTTGACCAGCCCCAGCATTTT.

This clonotype was observed at least ten times. The rearrangement joins TRBV28 to TRBJ2-7; TRBD2 aligns across 13 bases. The CDR3 length is 17 residues. V lost 5 bases to trimming and J lost 2 bases; unmatched junction nucleotides: 9. In germline, CDR1 is MDHEN, CDR2 SYDVKM. The CDR3 nucleotides are TGTGCCAGCAGTCAACCTCGGACTAGCGGGAGTCCCTACGAGCAGTACTTC. Amino acid sequence: CASSQPRTSGSPYEQYF.

This clonotype was recorded at least ten times. This CDR3 is CASSKERDPFYEQYF. The CDR3 DNA reads as TGTGCCAGCAGCAAGGAGCGAGACCCCTTCTACGAGCAGTACTTC. V is TRBV7-9 and J is TRBJ2-7; D gene ambiguous. CDR3 length equals 15 residues. V gave up 5 bases and J gave up 3 bases, with 17 bases separating them. Per the germline V gene, CDR1 is SEHNR and CDR2 is FQNEAQ (reference sequence).

This clonotype came up many times. This sequence joins TRBV27 and TRBJ1-1; the D is unclear. The CDR3 is made up of 13 amino acids. The V gene's germline CDR1 is MNHEY and CDR2 SMNVEV (reference sequence). With 3 bases removed from V and 3 bases from J, the gap between germline ends came to 8 bases. The CDR3 region is CASSFTWDTEAFF. In nucleotides, the CDR3 is TGTGCCAGCAGTTTCACCTGGGACACTGAAGCTTTCTTT.

In this sample, this clonotype turned up many times. The V gene is TRBV25-1, the J gene TRBJ2-5; D unresolved. The CDR3 totals 12 residues. The V and J ends lost 0 bases and 4 bases respectively, with 3 bases between them. Germline V gives CDR1 MGHDK, CDR2 SYGVNS. CDR3 protein: CASSEYLETQYF. The CDR3 DNA reads TGTGCCAGCAGTGAATATTTAGAGACCCAGTACTTC.

The chain couples TRBV28 to TRBJ1-1; D ambiguous. The CDR3 sequence is 14 residues long. The ends were cut back, 3 bases at V and 11 bases at J, with 19 bases in the middle. The germline V gene encodes CDR1 MDHEN and CDR2 SYDVKM. CDR3 sequence: CASSLQAGRMGAFF. The CDR3 DNA reads TGTGCCAGCAGTTTGCAGGCCGGGAGGATGGGGGCTTTCTTT.

Here the CDR3 DNA reads TGTGCCAGCAGCTTGGGTTACGGCCTAGCGGGAGAAGAGTACTTC. Protein product: CASSLGYGLAGEEYF. This chain joins TRBV5-5 and TRBJ2-7; 10 bases are shared with TRBD2. Germline-derived CDR1 and CDR2 are SGHKS and YYEKEE (reference sequence). This CDR3 has 15 amino acids. With 0 bases clipped from V and 11 bases from J, the junction kept 11 bases outside the gene matches. Full variable domain (outside the CDR3, taken from reference TRBV5-5 and TRBJ2-7): DAGVTQSPTHLIKTRGQQVTLRCSPISGHKSVSWYQQVLGQGPQFIFQYYEKEERGRGNFPDRFSARQFPNYSSELNVNALLLGDSALYLCASSLGYGLAGEEYFGPGTRLTVT.

This clonotype was picked up many times. The chain employs TRBV28 and TRBJ2-5; TRBD2 agrees at 8 bases. CDR1 and CDR2 from the germline V gene are MDHEN and SYDVKM. V gave up 6 bases and J gave up 5 bases; unmatched junction bases: 11. This CDR3 contains 15 residues. The CDR3 nucleotides are TGTGCCAGCAGCTCATCGTTGGGCGGGGGGGAGACCCAGTACTTC. Translated: CASSSSLGGGETQYF.

The genes are TRBV9 and TRBJ2-2; 10 bases fit TRBD1. From germline, CDR1 is SGDLS and CDR2 YYNGEE. This CDR3 contains 17 residues. The trim removed 2 bases at V and 4 bases at J, leaving 8 bases unmatched. CDR3 DNA: TGTGCCAGCAGCGTTGCCGGGACAGGGGATTCCACCGGGGAGCTGTTTTTT. It is translated as CASSVAGTGDSTGELFF.

The table lists this clonotype with many counts. This chain joins TRBV15 and TRBJ1-1; D ambiguous. CDR1 is LNHNV and CDR2 is YYDKDF in the germline V gene (reference sequence). Trimming took 8 bases from V and 1 from J, leaving 11 bases between them. The CDR3 covers 13 residues. CDR3 amino acids: CATRAATNTEAFF. The CDR3 nucleotides read TGTGCCACCCGGGCAGCGACGAACACTGAAGCTTTCTTT.

At least ten counts were recorded for this clonotype. The rearrangement links TRBV12-3 or TRBV12-4 to TRBJ1-2; 10 nucleotides agree with TRBD1. CDR3 size: 18 residues. V shed 3 bases, J shed 9 bases, and the junction held 19 bases outside the gene matches. The DNA for the CDR3 is TGTGCCAGCAGTTTTAGGCCGACAGGGGGCGTCCTAGCAAGGAGCTACACCTTC. The encoded protein is CASSFRPTGGVLARSYTF.

The sample holds many counts of this clonotype. The J gene is TRBJ1-5, the V gene TRBV28; possibly TRBD1 for D (5 bases). V dropped 5 bases and J dropped 7 bases, with 18 bases sitting between them. The CDR3 runs 15 residues. The germline V gene has CDR1 MDHEN and CDR2 SYDVKM. The CDR3 DNA sequence: TGTGCCAGCAGTGAATCAGGGAATTCAAGGCAGCCCCAGCATTTT. It specifies CASSESGNSRQPQHF. Using reference TRBV28 and TRBJ1-5 for the parts outside the CDR3, the full variable domain is DVKVTQSSRYLVKRTGEKVFLECVQDMDHENMFWYRQDPGLGLRLIYFSYDVKMKEKGDIPEGYSVSREKKERFSLILESASTNQTSMYLCASSESGNSRQPQHFGDGTRLSIL.

This clonotype was counted ten times or more. The chain recombines TRBV24-1 with TRBJ1-2, with 11 bases aligning to TRBD1. J gave up 8 bases and V 4 bases, and 8 bases lay outside the gene matches. The length of the CDR3 is 15 residues. Germline V gene data show CDR1 as KGHDR and CDR2 as SFDVKD. The CDR3 DNA follows: TGTGCCACCAGTGACACCAGGACAGGGGGCGTCGGCTACACCTTC. Amino acids: CATSDTRTGGVGYTF.

The table lists this clonotype with many counts. The rearrangement joins TRBV20-1 to TRBJ1-5; 8 bases match TRBD1. This CDR3 comprises 14 residues. Germline V lookup: CDR1 DFQATT, CDR2 SNEGSKA (reference sequence). The trim removed 4 bases at V and 4 bases at J, leaving 6 bases unmatched. Here the CDR3 DNA reads TGCAGTGCTAACGCGGACAGGGAGAATCAGCCCCAGCATTTT. This sequence encodes CSANADRENQPQHF.

This chain uses TRBV27 with TRBJ2-5; D is tentatively TRBD1 or TRBD2 (6 bases each). This CDR3 is built from 15 residues. Trimming stripped 8 bases from V and 4 bases from J, with 20 bases between. From germline, CDR1 is MNHEY and CDR2 SMNVEV (reference sequence). The CDR3 sequence: CASSPQRGDGETQYF. The CDR3 region has the DNA TGTGCCAGCTCACCCCAAAGGGGGGATGGAGAGACCCAGTACTTC.

This clonotype has ten or more counts. The chain uses TRBV12-3 or TRBV12-4 and TRBJ2-2, with 12 bases identical to TRBD2. This CDR3 contains 16 residues. Losses at the gene ends were 6 bases for V and 5 bases for J; bases not matched to a gene: 7. The CDR3 DNA reads TGTGCCAGCAGCCCTGGACTAGCGGGGTGGACCGGGGAGCTGTTTTTT. Residues: CASSPGLAGWTGELFF.

This clonotype occurred a few times. The chain couples TRBV3-1 to TRBJ2-7, with TRBD1 identical over 10 bases. The ends lost 3 bases at V and 5 bases at J; junction bases unmatched: 7. Germline CDR1 and CDR2: LGHDT and YNNKEL (reference sequence). The CDR3 length is 15 residues. In nucleotides, the CDR3 is TGTGCCAGCAGCCATAAGACAGGGGGCGGCGACGAGCAGTACTTC. It is translated as CASSHKTGGGDEQYF.

This clonotype was seen at least ten times. The rearrangement uses TRBV15 and TRBJ1-2, with TRBD1 matching 9 bases. Germline CDR1 LNHNV, CDR2 YYDKDF (reference sequence). The CDR3 totals 15 residues. The junction had 11 bases not matched to a gene; V was cut back by 8 bases and J by 4 bases. CDR3 sequence (DNA): TGTGCCACCGAACGGTACAGGGGGCGGCCCTATGGCTACACCTTC. Residues: CATERYRGRPYGYTF.

Many counts were recorded for this clonotype. The chain carries TRBV28 and TRBJ2-7; TRBD2 aligns across 10 bases. Losses at the gene ends were 6 bases for V and 4 bases for J; bases not matched to a gene: 6. The CDR3 contains 14 residues. The germline V gene encodes CDR1 MDHEN and CDR2 SYDVKM. This CDR3 reads CASRLETSGYEQYF. DNA for the CDR3: TGTGCCAGCAGGCTAGAGACTAGCGGGTACGAGCAGTACTTC.

The chain joins TRBV12-3 or TRBV12-4 to TRBJ2-7, with TRBD1 identical over 11 bases. The length of the CDR3 is 15 residues. V was pared by 5 bases and J by 4 bases, with 7 bases of the junction left unmatched. In DNA form, the CDR3 reads TGTGCCAGCAGTGGATGGGACAGGGGGGGATACGAGCAGTACTTC. This encodes CASSGWDRGGYEQYF.